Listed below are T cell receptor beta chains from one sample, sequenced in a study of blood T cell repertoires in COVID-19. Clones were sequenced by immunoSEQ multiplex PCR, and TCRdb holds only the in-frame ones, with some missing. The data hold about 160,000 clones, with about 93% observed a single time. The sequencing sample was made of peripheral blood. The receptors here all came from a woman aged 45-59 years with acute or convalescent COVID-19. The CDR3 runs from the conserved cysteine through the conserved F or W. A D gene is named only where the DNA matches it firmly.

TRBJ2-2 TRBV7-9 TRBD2 CASTPSGGFDTGELFF TGTGCCAGCACCCCTAGCGGGGGGTTCGACACCGGGGAGCTGTTTTTT
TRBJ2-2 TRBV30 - CAWHLQGGTGELFF TGTGCCTGGCACCTACAGGGTGGCACCGGGGAGCTGTTTTTT
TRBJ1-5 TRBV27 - CASSLDSSQPQHF TGTGCCAGCAGTTTGGACAGCTCCCAGCCCCAGCATTTT
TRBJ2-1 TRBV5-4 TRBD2 CASSYRGSSYNEQFF TGTGCCAGCAGCTATCGCGGGAGCTCCTACAATGAGCAGTTCTTC
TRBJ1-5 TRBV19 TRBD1 CASTTGVRSQPQHF TGTGCCAGTACAACAGGGGTTAGGAGTCAGCCCCAGCATTTT
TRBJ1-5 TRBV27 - CASRFQGISNQPQHF TGTGCCAGCAGATTTCAGGGAATCAGCAATCAGCCCCAGCATTTT
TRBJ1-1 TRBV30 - CAWGGRGSGTEAFF TGTGCCTGGGGGGGTAGGGGGTCGGGCACTGAAGCTTTCTTT
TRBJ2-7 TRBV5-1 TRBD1 CASSLLGDRGTEQYF TGCGCCAGCAGCTTATTAGGGGACAGGGGTACCGAGCAGTACTTC
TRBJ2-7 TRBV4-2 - CASSQGSTGGREQYF TGTGCCAGCAGCCAAGGCTCTACGGGGGGCAGGGAGCAGTACTTC
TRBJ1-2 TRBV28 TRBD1 CASRNGQGGYGYTF TGTGCCAGCAGGAACGGACAGGGGGGCTATGGCTACACCTTC
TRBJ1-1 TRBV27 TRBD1 CASSPRQGAAAFF TGTGCCAGCAGTCCCCGACAGGGGGCAGCAGCTTTCTTT
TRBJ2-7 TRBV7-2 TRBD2 CASSLRVSGSANEQYF TGTGCCAGCAGCTTACGTGTAAGCGGGAGTGCGAACGAGCAGTACTTC
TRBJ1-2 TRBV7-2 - CASSLDTGSDGYTF TGTGCCAGCAGCTTAGATACAGGGAGCGATGGCTACACCTTC